This entry describes one T cell receptor (beta chain). It has no known antigen specificity. It has no much larger one-base neighbor in the sample; base qualities were not kept. Using the deep immunoSEQ assay, TCR CDR3 regions were amplified from genomic DNA by multiplex PCR. Extracted genomic DNA from each cell subset was distributed evenly across all wells of several immunoSEQ 96-well plates, and each plate was treated as a replicate. For sorted subsets, about 220 ng of genomic DNA, equivalent to 30,000 or so T cell genomes, went into each replicate PCR. Purified libraries were measured with a Qubit 3.0 fluorometer, size-checked on a Bioanalyzer 2100, and measured again with the KAPA Library Quantification kit. Each immunoSEQ 96-well plate was sequenced on its own single-read 150-cycle Illumina NextSeq 550 flow cell. Concerning the study's data processing: Because the immunoSEQ output held only junctional sequences and lacked quality scores, the filtering could not match the filtering applied to full-length reads. To assign V/J genes and CDR3, sequences were annotated using PyIR, a Python wrapper for IgBLAST v1.9, with IMGT germline references. Reads with weak V/J assignments (E-value above 1e-6), missing CDR3, stop codons, out-of-frame junctions, or ambiguous translated residues were removed. A V3J clonotype was defined by an identical inferred V gene, J gene, and CDR3 amino acid sequence. Percentage overlap between repertoires was computed as shared unique clonotypes divided by the size of the smaller repertoire. RTK rarefaction, the Chao1 estimator, and Recon v2.1 estimates of unobserved clonotypes were used to assess repertoire richness. Generation probabilities were computed with OLGA for all TCRbeta clonotypes obtained by the gDNA method from several donors. This immuneACCESS table, as held by TCRdb, lists in-frame sequences with V and J called but not all clones. Of the missing ones, under half trace to an unresolved V gene in checked studies; the others have no known cause. V, J and clone size reflect that table, while D and trimming were determined from the DNA. Counted in this sample were 950,000 to 1,300,000 clones; around four fifths of them appeared once. The top ten clones comprise 1.4% to 1.5% of the sample.

The sample originates from a study of shared clonotypes between healthy human individuals (TCRdb year 2020). General notes on the study: The cohort comprised two women and a few men aged 18 to 49 years. For each donor, CD4 naive and CD4 memory were each run on three plates, CD8 naive on two plates, and CD8 memory on one plate. Per donor, leukapheresis produced somewhere between about 0.9 and 10 billion PBMCs. To estimate repertoire size and how much clonotypes are shared between individuals, the study performed deep sequencing of blood TCR repertoires from about five healthy adults. To increase sequencing depth and limit assay-specific biases, TCR repertoire library preparation and sequencing were carried out by different laboratories using diverse techniques.

Donors were healthy HIV-negative adults with no recently reported acute infections or vaccinations. Every donor was a Caucasian adult living in Nashville, Tennessee, USA. Magnetic negative selection was used to enrich CD4+ T cells, after which naive cells were positively selected on CD45RA and the negative fraction became the memory subset. After blood collection by leukapheresis, PBMCs were isolated using Ficoll-Histopaque density gradient centrifugation and then cryopreserved in the vapor phase of liquid nitrogen. Analytical flow cytometry was used to check the purity and quantity of each magnetically sorted T cell population. Each sorted fraction had its genomic DNA isolated and then quantified by UV absorbance on a Nanodrop 2000c. The research as a whole found: Compared with non-shared clonotypes, clonotypes shared by all four sorted-subset donors had higher generation probabilities. Pairwise subsampling indicated that sequencing depth was expected to affect the degree of clonotype sharing among donors. Even with the large sequencing depth, rarefaction of the sorted-subset datasets indicated that sequencing was incomplete. Sampling was restricted to blood, and TCR repertoires in tissue are likely to differ from TCR repertoires in blood. The genetic and exposure-history diversity represented was limited by the small number of donors. Across four donors, approximately 5% of naive CD4, roughly 3.5% of naive CD8, approximately 2.5% of memory CD4, and over 0.35% of memory CD8 clonotypes were shared. Larger estimated clonotype richness was generally found for naive subsets than for memory subsets.

The CDR3 has 13 amino acids, counting the end cysteine and phenylalanine. CDR3 DNA is the only sequence kept; it has 39 bases, read in frame from the first base. V lost 7 bases and J lost 1 base; the stretch between them is 13 bases long. CDR1 and CDR2 are read off the germline V gene as SQVTM and ANQGSEA. This sequence was found in a young man in good health. The sequence joins TRBV29-1 to TRBJ1-1, with a weak D call of TRBD1 (6 bases match). Sequenced sample: memory CD4+ T cells sorted from blood. Sample cell subset or site, as interpreted from the label and publication: CD45RA-negative fraction. The CDR3 region reads CSGYTGQNTEAFF. The sequence in DNA is TGCAGCGGCTATACAGGGCAGAACACTGAAGCTTTCTTT.